Listed here are 18 T cell receptor beta chains from one sample, sequenced in a study of identical twins. TCRdb redid the calling of the 5' RACE reads with MiXCR, one entry per CDR3 protein. Seen here are a few hundred thousand distinct CDR3 sequences, roughly 26% observed once, and the top ten hold 2.9%. The same data also went into a second study, on T cells expressing NK-cell markers.

Source material: CD4+ T cells sorted from blood. The receptors here all came from a young woman in good health.

There are many counts of this clonotype. The V and J genes are TRBV3-1 and TRBJ2-7; no reliable D call. There are 16 residues in the CDR3. Germline values: CDR1 LGHDT, CDR2 YNNKEL (reference sequence). V lost 2 bases, J lost 9 bases, and 23 bases lay in between. This chain's CDR3 is CASSQWTAIAGRWQYF. In DNA, the CDR3 is TGTGCCAGCAGCCAATGGACGGCGATAGCAGGAAGGTGGCAGTACTTC.

This sequence joins TRBV29-1 and TRBJ1-2, with 7 bases fitting TRBD1. Germline V gives CDR1 SQVTM, CDR2 ANQGSEA. There are 14 residues in the CDR3. V was pared by 2 bases and J by 5 bases, with 8 bases of the junction left unmatched. CDR3 DNA sequence: TGCAGCGTTGAATTTAGGGACAGAATATATGGCTACACCTTC. It translates to CSVEFRDRIYGYTF.

This clonotype appeared a few times. The chain combines TRBV20-1 with TRBJ1-1; tentative D call: TRBD1 (6 bases). Germline V gives CDR1 DFQATT, CDR2 SNEGSKA (reference sequence). V dropped 5 bases and J dropped 0 bases, with 16 bases sitting between them. This CDR3 comprises 15 residues. This CDR3 is CSADDPTGLNTEAFF. For the CDR3, the DNA is TGCAGTGCTGATGATCCGACAGGCCTGAACACTGAAGCTTTCTTT.

The rearrangement links TRBV7-9 to TRBJ1-1; perhaps TRBD1 as D (5 bases). Germline-derived CDR1 and CDR2 are SEHNR and FQNEAQ (reference sequence). The CDR3 length is 15 residues. The V gene lost 4 bases and the J gene lost 1 base, with 13 bases spanning the gap. The CDR3 coding sequence is TGTGCCAGCAGCTCGCAGGGATTTCGGAACACTGAAGCTTTCTTT. It codes for CASSSQGFRNTEAFF.

This clonotype was counted only a few times. The CDR3 coding sequence is TGTGCCAGCTCACCAATCTTCCGAGACTACGAGCAGTACTTC. Translating it yields CASSPIFRDYEQYF. The genes are TRBV18 and TRBJ2-7; D ambiguous. The V end was cut by 2 bases, the J end by 3 bases, with 11 bases between. CDR1 and CDR2 from the germline V gene are KGHSH and LQKENI. This CDR3 spans 14 amino acids.

This clonotype was detected once. This rearrangement joins TRBV2 to TRBJ2-3; TRBD2 matches at 9 bases. This CDR3 contains 15 residues. Germline V gene data show CDR1 as SNHLY and CDR2 as FYNNEI. Losses at the gene ends were 2 bases for V and 6 bases for J; bases not matched to a gene: 6. The CDR3 region has the DNA TGTGCCAGCAGTGAAAGACTAGCGGTTCGGGATACGCAGTATTTT. Amino acid sequence: CASSERLAVRDTQYF.

This clonotype has at least ten counts. The V and J genes are TRBV5-1 and TRBJ1-2, with D maybe TRBD1 (6 bases). This CDR3 comprises 13 residues. Germline-derived CDR1 and CDR2 are SGHRS and YFSETQ. V lost 3 bases to trimming and J lost 5 bases, with 11 bases between them. CDR3 sequence reads: CASSSHREYGYTF. The CDR3 coding sequence is TGCGCCAGCAGCTCCCACAGGGAATATGGCTACACCTTC.

The chain is built from TRBV5-1 and TRBJ1-1, with D tentatively TRBD1 (6 bases). The germline CDR1 and CDR2 sequences are SGHRS and YFSETQ. CDR3 size: 14 residues. V was pared by 0 bases and J by 5 bases, with 11 bases between. DNA of the CDR3: TGCGCCAGCAGCTTGGCCGGGGGCCGGACTGAAGCTTTCTTT. Protein: CASSLAGGRTEAFF.

This clonotype occurred a few times. V is TRBV20-1 and J is TRBJ2-3, with TRBD1 as a possible D gene (6 bases). Trimming cost V 4 bases and J 3 bases, with 14 bases left between them. This CDR3 has 14 residues. The germline V gene has CDR1 DFQATT and CDR2 SNEGSKA (reference sequence). CDR3 nucleotides: TGCAGTGCTATAGGGGGAGACGGAACAGATACGCAGTATTTT. Its protein product is CSAIGGDGTDTQYF.

V and J are TRBV7-9 and TRBJ2-1, with D tentatively TRBD1 or TRBD2 (5 bases each). The CDR3 runs 11 residues. The V end lost 5 bases, the J end lost 11 bases, and 10 bases lay between the germline ends. Germline V lookup: CDR1 SEHNR, CDR2 FQNEAQ (reference sequence). DNA of the CDR3: TGTGCCAGCAGCCCGGGACCGCAGCAGTTCTTC. Its protein product is CASSPGPQQFF.

CDR3 coding DNA: TGCAGTGCTAGAGATTTTACCGGCTACAATCAGCCCCAGCATTTT. Protein: CSARDFTGYNQPQHF. V and J are TRBV20-1 and TRBJ1-5, with D unresolved. This CDR3 is built from 15 residues. The germline V gene has CDR1 DFQATT and CDR2 SNEGSKA (reference sequence). V was clipped by 0 bases and J by 3 bases, with 12 bases between them.

The rearrangement links TRBV20-1 to TRBJ2-5; TRBD1 is a possible D gene (5 bases). CDR1 DFQATT and CDR2 SNEGSKA come from the germline V gene (reference sequence). CDR3 length: 14 amino acids. The V end lost 7 bases, the J end lost 0 bases, and 15 bases lay between the germline ends. In DNA, the CDR3 is TGCAGTGTCCCAAATCGACAGTACCAAGAGACCCAGTACTTC. It yields the protein CSVPNRQYQETQYF.

The chain couples TRBV5-1 to TRBJ2-3; unclear D gene. Germline V CDR1 and CDR2: SGHRS, YFSETQ. V lost 0 bases and J 3 bases, leaving 11 bases between the germline ends. The CDR3 spans 15 residues. The CDR3, as DNA: TGCGCCAGCAGCTTGGTGGGCAGCGCGACAGATACGCAGTATTTT. This sequence encodes CASSLVGSATDTQYF.

The chain carries TRBV23-1 and TRBJ2-7, with D unresolved. TRBV23-1 is treated as an ORF (open reading frame) with a function not yet certain. Trimming removed 2 bases from V and 5 bases from J, with 4 bases in between. CDR3 length equals 11 residues. Here the CDR3 reads CASSQPHEQYF. For the CDR3, the DNA is TGCGCCAGCAGTCAACCCCACGAGCAGTACTTC.

This clonotype was picked up a small number of times. The J gene is TRBJ1-2, the V gene TRBV4-3; TRBD1 is a possible D gene (5 bases). The germline CDR1 and CDR2 sequences are LGHNA and YSLEER. Trimming took 1 base from V and 2 from J, leaving 8 bases between them. The CDR3 loop spans 14 amino acids. The CDR3 DNA reads TGCGCCAGCAGCCAAGCCGACAGCAACTATGGCTACACCTTC. Translation: CASSQADSNYGYTF.

This chain links TRBV20-1 with TRBJ1-5; 8 nucleotides agree with TRBD1. V lost 0 bases, J lost 5 bases, and 0 bases stayed unmatched. Germline values: CDR1 DFQATT, CDR2 SNEGSKA (reference sequence). CDR3 length: 13 amino acids. Here the CDR3 DNA reads TGCAGTGCTAGAGAGACAGGGGATCAGCCCCAGCATTTT. It translates to CSARETGDQPQHF.

The V gene is TRBV10-2, the J gene TRBJ2-5; possible D gene TRBD1, 6 bases. The CDR3 spans 12 residues. Trimming left V 5 bases short and J 4 bases short, with 8 bases between. CDR1 is WSHSY and CDR2 is SAAADI in the germline V gene. The CDR3 bases are TGCGCCAGCAGTACAGGGTCAGAGACCCAGTACTTC. Protein product: CASSTGSETQYF.

This clonotype occurred a few times. The rearrangement uses TRBV20-1 and TRBJ1-2; D remains unclear. The CDR3 length is 13 residues. The germline V gene has CDR1 DFQATT and CDR2 SNEGSKA (reference sequence). Trimming took 2 bases from V and 0 from J, leaving 7 bases between them. The CDR3 sequence is CSARPTANYGYTF. DNA of the CDR3: TGCAGTGCTAGACCGACGGCTAACTATGGCTACACCTTC.